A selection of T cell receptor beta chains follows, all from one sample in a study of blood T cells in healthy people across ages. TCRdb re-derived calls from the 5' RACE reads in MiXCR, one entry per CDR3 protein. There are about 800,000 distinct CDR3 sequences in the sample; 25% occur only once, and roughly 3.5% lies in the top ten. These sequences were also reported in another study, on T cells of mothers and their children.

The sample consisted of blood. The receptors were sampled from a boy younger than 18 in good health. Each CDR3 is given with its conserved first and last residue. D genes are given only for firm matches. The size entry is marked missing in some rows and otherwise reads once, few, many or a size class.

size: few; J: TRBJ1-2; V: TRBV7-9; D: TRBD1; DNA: TGTGCCAGCAGCCCGGGACAGTATGGCTACACCTTC; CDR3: CASSPGQYGYTF
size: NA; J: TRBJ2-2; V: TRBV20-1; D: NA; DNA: TGCAGTGCTACTAGGGGCACCGGGGAGCTGTTTTTT; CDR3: CSATRGTGELFF
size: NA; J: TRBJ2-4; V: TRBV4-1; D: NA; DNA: TGCGCCAGCAGCCAAGAGACTCTCTCCGGGGACATTCAGTACTTC; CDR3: CASSQETLSGDIQYF
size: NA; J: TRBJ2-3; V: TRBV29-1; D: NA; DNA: TGCAGCCCGACTAATCTAGGGGATACGCAGTATTTT; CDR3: CSPTNLGDTQYF
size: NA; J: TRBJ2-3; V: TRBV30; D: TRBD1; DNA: TGTGCCTGCTCGGGACAGGCGACAGATACGCAGTATTTT; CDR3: CACSGQATDTQYF
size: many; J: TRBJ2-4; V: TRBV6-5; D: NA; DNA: TGTGCCAGCAGTTACTCTGGGTGGGCCAAAAACATTCAGTACTTC; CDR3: CASSYSGWAKNIQYF
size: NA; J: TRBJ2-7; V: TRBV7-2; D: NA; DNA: TGTGCCAGCACCCCTGAATGGGCATATCTTCCCCACGAGCAGTACTTC; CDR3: CASTPEWAYLPHEQYF
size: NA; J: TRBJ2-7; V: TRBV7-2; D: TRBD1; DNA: TGTGCCAGCAGCTTAGGACAGGGGGTTACCTACGAGCAGTACTTC; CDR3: CASSLGQGVTYEQYF
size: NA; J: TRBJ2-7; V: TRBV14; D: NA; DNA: TGTGCCAGCAGCCAAGCTGAAGACTACGAGCAGTACTTC; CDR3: CASSQAEDYEQYF
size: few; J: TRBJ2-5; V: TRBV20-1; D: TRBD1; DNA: TGCAGTGCTTGGACAGGTGGGGGGACCCAGTACTTC; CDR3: CSAWTGGGTQYF
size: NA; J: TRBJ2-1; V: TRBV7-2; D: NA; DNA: TGTGCCAGCAGCCACGCGGCTAGCTCCTACAATGAGCAGTTCTTC; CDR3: CASSHAASSYNEQFF
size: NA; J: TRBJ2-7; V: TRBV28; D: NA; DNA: TGTGCCAGCAGTCAAAGACTCGCCGAGCAGTACTTC; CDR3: CASSQRLAEQYF
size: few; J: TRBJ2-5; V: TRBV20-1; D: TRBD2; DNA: TGCAGTGCTAGAGCCGCTAGCGGGAGGGGGGAGACCCAGTACTTC; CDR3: CSARAASGRGETQYF
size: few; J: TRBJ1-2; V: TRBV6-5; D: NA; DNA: TGTGCCAGCAAGGGGATTAACTATGGCTACACCTTC; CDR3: CASKGINYGYTF